A single sample is the source of the 13 T cell receptor beta chains below, sequenced in a study of CD8+CD57+ T cells in acquired aplastic anemia. Patients picked for sequencing had shown CD8+CD57+ cell expansion detected by flow cytometry. Profiling that covered TCR beta VDJ and CDR3 relied on genomic DNA as its template. TCRdb re-derived calls from the reads in MiXCR, one entry per CDR3 protein. The sample holds about 120,000 distinct CDR3 sequences, 50% to 60% seen once. The sample was sorted CD4+, CD8+, or CD8+CD57+ T cells (not recorded which) from PBMCs. Receptors originate from a human donor with aplastic anemia.

The J gene is TRBJ2-3, the V gene TRBV10-1; D may be TRBD2 (6 bases). V was trimmed by 4 bases and J by 6 bases, leaving 11 bases between them. This CDR3 comprises 13 residues. Germline loops: CDR1 WNHNN, CDR2 SYGVQD (reference sequence). The CDR3 reads CASSVSGEDTQYF. CDR3 bases: TGCGCCAGCAGTGTCTCGGGAGAGGATACGCAGTATTTT.

A few counts support this clonotype. This chain connects TRBV7-9 to TRBJ2-2; D remains ambiguous. Trimming took 6 bases from V and 5 from J, leaving 7 bases between them. CDR1 is SEHNR and CDR2 is FQNEAQ in the germline V gene (reference sequence). This CDR3 comprises 12 residues. CDR3 DNA sequence: TGTGCCAGCAGTTTTCGAACCGGGGAGCTGTTTTTT. This codes for CASSFRTGELFF.

The chain links TRBV2 to TRBJ1-6, with D perhaps matching TRBD1 (6 bases). V was clipped by 6 bases and J by 7 bases, with 16 bases between them. CDR1 is SNHLY and CDR2 is FYNNEI in the germline V gene. CDR3 length equals 15 residues. CDR3 sequence reads: CASSAQDRPNSPLHF. CDR3 DNA sequence: TGTGCCAGCAGCGCCCAAGACAGGCCAAATTCACCCCTCCACTTT.

V gene TRBV10-3 combines with J gene TRBJ2-3; D ambiguous. Germline V gene data show CDR1 as ENHRY and CDR2 as SYGVKD. The CDR3 totals 13 residues. Trimming shortened V by 10 bases and J by 3 bases, and 14 bases separated the two germline ends. The CDR3 protein is CASVEPSTDTQYF. Written as DNA, the CDR3 is TGTGCCAGCGTGGAGCCCTCGACAGATACGCAGTATTTT.

This rearrangement joins TRBV6-1 to TRBJ1-2; D not certain. V shed 1 base and J shed 7 bases, with 4 bases lying between them. The CDR3 consists of 11 residues. CDR1 and CDR2 from the germline V gene are MNHNS and SASEGT. DNA for the CDR3: TGTGCCAGCAGTGAAGTCGCTGGCTACACCTTC. This codes for CASSEVAGYTF.

The count of this clonotype is one. CDR3 loop: CASSPRDRGRRQETQYF. The CDR3 DNA reads as TGCGCCAGCAGTCCTCGGGACAGGGGGCGGAGGCAAGAGACCCAGTACTTC. The chain joins TRBV10-2 to TRBJ2-5; 12 bases are a match to TRBD1. This CDR3 spans 17 amino acids. V lost 5 bases and J lost 2; bases outside the gene matches: 9. CDR1 and CDR2 (germline): WSHSY, SAAADI.

This clonotype was detected ten times or more. The gene calls are TRBV19 and TRBJ2-5, with 8 bases identical to TRBD1. CDR3 length: 13 amino acids. J was trimmed by 3 bases and V by 5 bases; bases with no gene match: 2. Per the germline V gene, CDR1 is LNHDA and CDR2 is SQIVND (reference sequence). The CDR3 sequence is CASSVDREETQYF. The CDR3 DNA sequence: TGTGCCAGTAGTGTGGACAGGGAAGAGACCCAGTACTTC.

This clonotype was seen just once. The chain combines TRBV10-1 with TRBJ1-1; unclear D gene. V was trimmed by 4 bases and J by 2 bases, leaving 11 bases between them. This CDR3 spans 14 amino acids. Germline loops: CDR1 WNHNN, CDR2 SYGVQD (reference sequence). The CDR3 region is CASSVEGRNTEAFF. The CDR3 DNA is TGCGCCAGCAGTGTGGAGGGCCGTAACACTGAAGCTTTCTTT.

The chain carries TRBV5-4 and TRBJ2-6, with D tentatively TRBD2 (6 bases). Trimming stripped 4 bases from V and 2 bases from J, with 10 bases between. From germline, CDR1 is SGHNT and CDR2 YYREEE (reference sequence). The CDR3 loop spans 15 amino acids. The CDR3 loop reads CASSISGPGANVLTF. Here the CDR3 DNA reads TGTGCCAGCAGCATTAGCGGACCTGGGGCCAACGTCCTGACTTTC.

The chain has TRBV24-1 and TRBJ1-2; D is uncertain. The germline V gene has CDR1 KGHDR and CDR2 SFDVKD. The CDR3 is 13 residues long. V lost 5 bases, J lost 8 bases, and 14 bases lay in between. DNA for the CDR3: TGTGCCACCAGTGCTTGGGCAGGTGTAGGCTACACCTTC. Protein: CATSAWAGVGYTF.

The chain couples TRBV11-2 to TRBJ2-7; TRBD2 agrees at 12 bases. The CDR3 has 13 residues. From germline, CDR1 is SGHAT and CDR2 FQNNGV. Trimming at V came to 5 bases and at J to 9 bases, leaving 5 bases not matched to a gene. In nucleotides, the CDR3 is TGTGCCAGCAGCGCTCTAGCGGGGGGGGGGCAGTACTTC. Its protein is CASSALAGGGQYF.

This clonotype occurred many times. This chain uses TRBV6-5 with TRBJ1-1; D is unclear. This CDR3 has 13 amino acids. From germline, CDR1 is MNHEY and CDR2 SVGAGI. Trimming removed 7 bases from V and 2 bases from J, with 11 bases in between. The DNA of the CDR3 is TGTGCCAGCAATTCAAAACCTAACACTGAAGCTTTCTTT. This gives the protein CASNSKPNTEAFF.

The table lists this clonotype with a few counts. The chain links TRBV24-1 to TRBJ2-7; 7 bases agree with TRBD2. CDR1 is KGHDR, CDR2 SFDVKD, per germline. J lost 5 bases, V lost 2 bases, and 8 bases had no gene match. This CDR3 is 15 amino acids long. The CDR3 loop reads CATSDSGGGIDEQYF. As DNA, the CDR3 is TGTGCCACCAGTGATTCGGGGGGAGGGATTGACGAGCAGTACTTC.